This T cell receptor beta chain stems from a study of blood T cell repertoires in COVID-19. For the study at large: In each case, the material was cDNA or gDNA derived from T cells, B-cell-depleted T cells, or PBMCs.

The study counted Cohort 3 donors as recovered given two negative PCRs, clearance, or symptom resolution. The V and J ends lost 0 bases and 6 bases, in that order; junction bases with no gene match: 7. The length of the CDR3 is 17 residues. The germline V gene encodes CDR1 LGHNA and CDR2 YNFKEQ. This clone was detected only a few times. Methods used by the authors: Researchers report that nucleated cell counts were estimated from reference gene primer amplification. Measured with immunoSEQ multiplex PCR; TCRdb has only the in-frame clones, and not every one. V, J and clone size derive from that table, while D and trimming were established from the DNA sequence. The profile shows under 250,000 clones, 65% to 90% of them singletons.

The chain has TRBV4-2 and TRBJ1-6, with TRBD1 identical over 8 bases. This TCR derives from a man aged 40-55 years who had recovered from COVID-19. The sequencing input was PBMCs or T cells enriched from blood (not recorded which). The CDR3 reads CASSQDYPGGVNSPLHF. The DNA for the CDR3 is TGTGCCAGCAGCCAAGATTACCCAGGGGGCGTTAATTCACCCCTCCACTTT.